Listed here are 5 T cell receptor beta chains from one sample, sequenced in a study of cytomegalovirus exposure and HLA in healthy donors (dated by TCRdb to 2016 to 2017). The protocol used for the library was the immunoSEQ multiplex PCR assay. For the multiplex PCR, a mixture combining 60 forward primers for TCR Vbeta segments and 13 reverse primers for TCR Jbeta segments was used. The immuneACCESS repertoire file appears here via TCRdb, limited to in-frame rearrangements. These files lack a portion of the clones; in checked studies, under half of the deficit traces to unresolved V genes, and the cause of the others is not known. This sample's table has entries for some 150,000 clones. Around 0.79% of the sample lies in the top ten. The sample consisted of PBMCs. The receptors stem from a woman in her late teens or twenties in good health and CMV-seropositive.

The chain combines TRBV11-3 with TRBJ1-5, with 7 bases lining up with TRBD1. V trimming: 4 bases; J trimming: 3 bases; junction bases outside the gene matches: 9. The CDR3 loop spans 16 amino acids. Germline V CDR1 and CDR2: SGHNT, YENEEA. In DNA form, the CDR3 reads TGTGCCAGCAGCTCAGCCAGGGGGTCCCTCAATCAGCCCCAGCATTTT. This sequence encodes CASSSARGSLNQPQHF.

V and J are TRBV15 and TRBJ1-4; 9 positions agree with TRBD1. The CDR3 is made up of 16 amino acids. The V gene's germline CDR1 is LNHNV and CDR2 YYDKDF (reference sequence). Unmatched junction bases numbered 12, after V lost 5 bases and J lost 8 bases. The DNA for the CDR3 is TGTGCCACCAGCTCTGGACAGGGGCGGGTTATAGAAAAACTGTTTTTT. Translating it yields CATSSGQGRVIEKLFF.

Written as DNA, the CDR3 is TGTGCCTGGAAGGACACAGCTGGAAACACCATATATTTT. It encodes CAWKDTAGNTIYF. The chain links TRBV30 to TRBJ1-3, with D maybe TRBD1 (5 bases). This CDR3 region has 13 residues. Germline V gene data show CDR1 as GTSNPN and CDR2 as SVGIG (reference sequence). V gave up 4 bases and J gave up 2 bases, with 9 bases separating them.

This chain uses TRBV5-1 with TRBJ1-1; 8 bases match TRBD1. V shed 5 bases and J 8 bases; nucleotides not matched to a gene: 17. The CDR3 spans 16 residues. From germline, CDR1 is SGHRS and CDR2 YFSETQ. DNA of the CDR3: TGCGCCAGCAGGTTCACCTCAGGACAGGGACCTTGGGAAGCTTTCTTT. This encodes CASRFTSGQGPWEAFF. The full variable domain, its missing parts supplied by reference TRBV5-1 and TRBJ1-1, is KAGVTQTPRYLIKTRGQQVTLSCSPISGHRSVSWYQQTPGQGLQFLFEYFSETQRNKGNFPGRFSGRQFSNSRSEMNVSTLELGDSALYLCASRFTSGQGPWEAFFGQGTRLTVV.

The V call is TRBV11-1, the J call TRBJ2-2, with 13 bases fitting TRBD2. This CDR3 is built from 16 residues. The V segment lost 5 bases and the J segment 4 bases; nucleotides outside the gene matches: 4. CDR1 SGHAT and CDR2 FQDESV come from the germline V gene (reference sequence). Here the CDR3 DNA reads TGTGCCAGCAGCCGGACTAGCGGGGGAGGCACCGGGGAGCTGTTTTTT. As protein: CASSRTSGGGTGELFF.